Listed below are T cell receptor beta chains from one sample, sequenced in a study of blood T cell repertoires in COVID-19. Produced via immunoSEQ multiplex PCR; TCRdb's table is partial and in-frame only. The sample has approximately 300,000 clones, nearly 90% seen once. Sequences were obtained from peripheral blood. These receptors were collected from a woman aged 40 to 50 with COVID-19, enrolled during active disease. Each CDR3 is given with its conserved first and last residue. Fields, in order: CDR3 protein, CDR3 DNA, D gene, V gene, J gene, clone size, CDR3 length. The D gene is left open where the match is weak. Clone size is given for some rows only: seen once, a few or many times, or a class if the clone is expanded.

CDR3aa: CASSLTPGVETGYTF
CDR3nt: TGTGCCAGCAGCTTAACCCCAGGGGTTGAGACTGGCTACACCTTC
d_gene: NA
v_gene: TRBV7-3
j_gene: TRBJ1-2
abundance: NA
len: 15

CDR3aa: CASIPPQGSTEAFF
CDR3nt: TGTGCCAGCATTCCACCACAGGGGAGCACTGAAGCTTTCTTT
d_gene: TRBD1
v_gene: TRBV6-5
j_gene: TRBJ1-1
abundance: NA
len: 14

CDR3aa: CASSLGPGNTEAFF
CDR3nt: TGCGCCAGCAGCCTTGGCCCGGGGAACACTGAAGCTTTCTTT
d_gene: NA
v_gene: TRBV5-1
j_gene: TRBJ1-1
abundance: NA
len: 14

CDR3aa: CASSVTGAVGNTIYF
CDR3nt: TGTGCCAGCAGCGTCACAGGGGCGGTTGGAAACACCATATATTTT
d_gene: TRBD1
v_gene: TRBV9
j_gene: TRBJ1-3
abundance: NA
len: 15

CDR3aa: CSASGGLALRYNEQFF
CDR3nt: TGCAGTGCTAGTGGCGGACTAGCGCTGAGATACAATGAGCAGTTCTTC
d_gene: TRBD2
v_gene: TRBV20-1
j_gene: TRBJ2-1
abundance: NA
len: 16

CDR3aa: CASSLLGLRADYGYTF
CDR3nt: TGTGCCAGCAGTTTATTGGGATTGAGGGCCGACTATGGCTACACCTTC
d_gene: NA
v_gene: TRBV28
j_gene: TRBJ1-2
abundance: NA
len: 16

CDR3aa: CAWSPLLRDRHLSSGNTIYF
CDR3nt: TGTGCCTGGAGTCCTTTATTGCGGGACCGTCACCTTAGCTCTGGAAACACCATATATTTT
d_gene: NA
v_gene: TRBV30
j_gene: TRBJ1-3
abundance: NA
len: 20

CDR3aa: CASSRPSTEAFF
CDR3nt: TGTGCCAGCAGCCGCCCGAGTACTGAAGCTTTCTTT
d_gene: NA
v_gene: TRBV28
j_gene: TRBJ1-1
abundance: NA
len: 12

CDR3aa: CASSFTGKTPYEQYF
CDR3nt: TGCGCCAGCAGCTTTACAGGGAAAACCCCCTACGAGCAGTACTTC
d_gene: NA
v_gene: TRBV5-1
j_gene: TRBJ2-7
abundance: NA
len: 15

CDR3aa: CAWSVRGNTGELFF
CDR3nt: TGTGCCTGGAGTGTACGCGGGAACACCGGGGAGCTGTTTTTT
d_gene: NA
v_gene: TRBV30
j_gene: TRBJ2-2
abundance: NA
len: 14

CDR3aa: CASSATYGYTF
CDR3nt: TGTGCCAGCAGCGCTACCTATGGCTACACCTTC
d_gene: NA
v_gene: TRBV7-2
j_gene: TRBJ1-2
abundance: NA
len: 11

CDR3aa: CASSQGTGREKLFF
CDR3nt: TGCGCCAGCAGCCAAGGGACAGGGAGGGAAAAACTGTTTTTT
d_gene: TRBD1
v_gene: TRBV4-3
j_gene: TRBJ1-4
abundance: once
len: 14

CDR3aa: CASSQTAAEAFF
CDR3nt: TGTGCCAGCAGCCAAACAGCCGCCGAAGCTTTCTTT
d_gene: NA
v_gene: TRBV28
j_gene: TRBJ1-1
abundance: NA
len: 12

CDR3aa: CASSRWTGGLQETQYF
CDR3nt: TGTGCCAGCAGCCGATGGACCGGGGGTCTCCAAGAGACCCAGTACTTC
d_gene: NA
v_gene: TRBV11-2
j_gene: TRBJ2-5
abundance: NA
len: 16

CDR3aa: CAWSAGMNTEAFF
CDR3nt: TGTGCCTGGAGTGCGGGTATGAACACTGAAGCTTTCTTT
d_gene: NA
v_gene: TRBV30
j_gene: TRBJ1-1
abundance: NA
len: 13

CDR3aa: CASSYGQGGTEAFF
CDR3nt: TGTGCCAGCAGTTACGGACAGGGGGGGACTGAAGCTTTCTTT
d_gene: TRBD1
v_gene: TRBV6-5
j_gene: TRBJ1-1
abundance: NA
len: 14

CDR3aa: CASSDGQGSTDTQYF
CDR3nt: TGTGCCAGCAGTGACGGACAGGGAAGCACAGATACGCAGTATTTT
d_gene: TRBD1
v_gene: TRBV25-1
j_gene: TRBJ2-3
abundance: NA
len: 15

CDR3aa: CASSLRTGRDEKLFF
CDR3nt: TGTGCCAGCAGCCTTAGGACAGGGCGAGATGAAAAACTGTTTTTT
d_gene: TRBD1
v_gene: TRBV3-1/TRBV3-2
j_gene: TRBJ1-4
abundance: NA
len: 15

CDR3aa: CASSYVRYEQYF
CDR3nt: TGTGCCAGCAGTTACGTTCGGTACGAGCAGTACTTC
d_gene: NA
v_gene: TRBV6-2/TRBV6-3
j_gene: TRBJ2-7
abundance: NA
len: 12

CDR3aa: CASSSRRSSQTGSGYTF
CDR3nt: TGTGCCAGCAGTTCCCGTAGGTCGAGCCAAACCGGGAGTGGCTACACCTTC
d_gene: NA
v_gene: TRBV28
j_gene: TRBJ1-2
abundance: NA
len: 17

CDR3aa: CASSRQGGGSSGNTIYF
CDR3nt: TGTGCCAGCAGCCGGCAGGGTGGCGGAAGCTCTGGAAACACCATATATTTT
d_gene: NA
v_gene: TRBV14
j_gene: TRBJ1-3
abundance: NA
len: 17

CDR3aa: CASSGTGSNNEQFF
CDR3nt: TGTGCCAGCAGCGGTACCGGGTCTAACAATGAGCAGTTCTTC
d_gene: NA
v_gene: TRBV9
j_gene: TRBJ2-1
abundance: NA
len: 14

CDR3aa: CASRQGGGNGYTF
CDR3nt: TGTGCCAGCAGGCAGGGAGGAGGGAATGGCTACACCTTC
d_gene: NA
v_gene: TRBV6-4
j_gene: TRBJ1-2
abundance: NA
len: 13

CDR3aa: CASRGQVNQPQHF
CDR3nt: TGTGCCAGTAGGGGACAGGTCAATCAGCCCCAGCATTTT
d_gene: TRBD1
v_gene: TRBV19
j_gene: TRBJ1-5
abundance: NA
len: 13

CDR3aa: CASSFRRNTGELFF
CDR3nt: TGTGCCAGCAGTTTTCGGAGGAACACCGGGGAGCTGTTTTTT
d_gene: NA
v_gene: TRBV27
j_gene: TRBJ2-2
abundance: NA
len: 14

CDR3aa: CASSTGTGGAETQYF
CDR3nt: TGTGCCAGTAGTACCGGGACAGGGGGCGCGGAGACCCAGTACTTC
d_gene: TRBD1
v_gene: TRBV19
j_gene: TRBJ2-5
abundance: NA
len: 15

CDR3aa: CASSLYLAGAADTQYF
CDR3nt: TGTGCCAGCAGTTTATATCTAGCGGGAGCCGCAGATACGCAGTATTTT
d_gene: TRBD2
v_gene: TRBV27
j_gene: TRBJ2-3
abundance: NA
len: 16

CDR3aa: CASSLYLYEQYF
CDR3nt: TGTGCCAGCAGCTTGTATTTGTACGAGCAGTACTTC
d_gene: NA
v_gene: TRBV5-6
j_gene: TRBJ2-7
abundance: NA
len: 12

CDR3aa: CASSFGGGSPLHF
CDR3nt: TGTGCCAGCAGTTTCGGAGGGGGCTCACCCCTCCACTTT
d_gene: TRBD1
v_gene: TRBV27
j_gene: TRBJ1-6
abundance: NA
len: 13

CDR3aa: CASSPIAGLAGGRGANVLTF
CDR3nt: TGTGCCAGCTCACCAATTGCGGGACTAGCGGGAGGAAGGGGGGCCAACGTCCTGACTTTC
d_gene: TRBD2
v_gene: TRBV18
j_gene: TRBJ2-6
abundance: NA
len: 20

CDR3aa: CASSLNRDYEQYF
CDR3nt: TGTGCCAGCAGCTTAAACAGGGACTACGAGCAGTACTTC
d_gene: NA
v_gene: TRBV13
j_gene: TRBJ2-7
abundance: NA
len: 13

CDR3aa: CASTGSYYNQPQHF
CDR3nt: TGTGCCAGCACTGGGTCTTACTACAATCAGCCCCAGCATTTT
d_gene: NA
v_gene: TRBV28
j_gene: TRBJ1-5
abundance: NA
len: 14

CDR3aa: CASSLGRQDNQPQHF
CDR3nt: TGTGCCAGTAGCCTGGGGCGGCAGGACAATCAGCCCCAGCATTTT
d_gene: NA
v_gene: TRBV19
j_gene: TRBJ1-5
abundance: NA
len: 15

CDR3aa: CASSVRVTSGRGTQYF
CDR3nt: TGTGCCAGCAGCGTCCGCGTTACTAGCGGGAGAGGTACGCAGTATTTT
d_gene: TRBD2
v_gene: TRBV9
j_gene: TRBJ2-3
abundance: NA
len: 16

CDR3aa: CASSLKVRGSFGYTF
CDR3nt: TGTGCCAGCAGCTTGAAAGTGCGCGGTTCTTTCGGCTACACCTTC
d_gene: NA
v_gene: TRBV7-2
j_gene: TRBJ1-2
abundance: NA
len: 15